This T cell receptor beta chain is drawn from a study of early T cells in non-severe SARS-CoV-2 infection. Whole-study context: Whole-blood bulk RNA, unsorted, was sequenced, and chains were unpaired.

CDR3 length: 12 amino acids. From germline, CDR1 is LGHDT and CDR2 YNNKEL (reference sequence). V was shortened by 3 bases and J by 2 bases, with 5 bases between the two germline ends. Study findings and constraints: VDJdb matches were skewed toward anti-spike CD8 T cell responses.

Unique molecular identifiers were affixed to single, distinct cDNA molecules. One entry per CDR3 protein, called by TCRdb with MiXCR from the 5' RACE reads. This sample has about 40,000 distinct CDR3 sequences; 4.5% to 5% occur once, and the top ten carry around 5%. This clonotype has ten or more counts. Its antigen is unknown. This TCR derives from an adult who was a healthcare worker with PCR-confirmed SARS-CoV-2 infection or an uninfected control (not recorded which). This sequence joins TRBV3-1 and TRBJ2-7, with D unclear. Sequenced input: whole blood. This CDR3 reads CASSHTTYEQYF. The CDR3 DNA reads TGTGCCAGCAGCCATACAACCTACGAGCAGTACTTC.